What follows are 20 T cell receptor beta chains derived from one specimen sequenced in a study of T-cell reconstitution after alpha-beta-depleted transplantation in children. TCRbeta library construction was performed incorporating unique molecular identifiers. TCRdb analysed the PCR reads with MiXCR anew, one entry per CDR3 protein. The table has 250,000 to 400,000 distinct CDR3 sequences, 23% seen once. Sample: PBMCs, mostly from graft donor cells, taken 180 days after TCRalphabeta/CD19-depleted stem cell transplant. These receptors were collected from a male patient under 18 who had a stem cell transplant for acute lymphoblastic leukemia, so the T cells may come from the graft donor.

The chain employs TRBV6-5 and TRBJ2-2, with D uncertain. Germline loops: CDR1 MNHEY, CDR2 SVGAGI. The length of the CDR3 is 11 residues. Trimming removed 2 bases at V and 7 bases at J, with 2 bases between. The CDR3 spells CASSYLGELFF. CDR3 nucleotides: TGTGCCAGCAGTTACCTCGGGGAGCTGTTTTTT.

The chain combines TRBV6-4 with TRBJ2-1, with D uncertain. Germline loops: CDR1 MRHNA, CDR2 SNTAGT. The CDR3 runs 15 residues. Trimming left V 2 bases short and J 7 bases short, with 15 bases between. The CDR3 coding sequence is TGTGCCAGCAGTGACCCCCTCTCCGGGTTTAATGAGCAGTTCTTC. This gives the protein CASSDPLSGFNEQFF.

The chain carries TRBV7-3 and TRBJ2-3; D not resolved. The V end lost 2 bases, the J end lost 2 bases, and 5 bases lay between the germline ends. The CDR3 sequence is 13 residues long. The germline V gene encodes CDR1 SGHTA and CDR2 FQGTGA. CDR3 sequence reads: CASSLYHTDTQYF. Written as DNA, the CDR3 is TGTGCCAGCAGCTTATACCACACAGATACGCAGTATTTT.

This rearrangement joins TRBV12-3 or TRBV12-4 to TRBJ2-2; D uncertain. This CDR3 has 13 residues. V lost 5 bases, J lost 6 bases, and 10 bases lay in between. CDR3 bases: TGTGCCAGCAGTCCTAGGCTGGCCGGGGAGCTGTTTTTT. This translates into CASSPRLAGELFF.

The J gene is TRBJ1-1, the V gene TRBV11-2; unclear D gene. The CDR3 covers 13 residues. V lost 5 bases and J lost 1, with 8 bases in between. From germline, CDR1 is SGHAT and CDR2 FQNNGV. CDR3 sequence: CASSRGWNTEAFF. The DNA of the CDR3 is TGTGCCAGCAGCCGTGGATGGAACACTGAAGCTTTCTTT.

The CDR3 loop is CASSQKVTAYNEQFF. CDR3 DNA sequence: TGTGCCAGCAGCCAAAAGGTTACGGCCTACAATGAGCAGTTCTTC. The rearrangement uses TRBV14 and TRBJ2-1; unclear D gene. Trimming took 2 bases from V and 2 from J, leaving 10 bases between them. The CDR3 has 15 amino acids. Germline CDR1 is SGHDN and CDR2 is FVKESK.

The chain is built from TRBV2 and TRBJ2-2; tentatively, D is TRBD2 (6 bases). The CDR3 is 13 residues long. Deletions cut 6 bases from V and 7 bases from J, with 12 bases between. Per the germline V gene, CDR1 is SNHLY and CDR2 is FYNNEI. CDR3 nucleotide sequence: TGTGCCAGCAGGGGGACTTTCCTCGGGGAGCTGTTTTTT. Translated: CASRGTFLGELFF.

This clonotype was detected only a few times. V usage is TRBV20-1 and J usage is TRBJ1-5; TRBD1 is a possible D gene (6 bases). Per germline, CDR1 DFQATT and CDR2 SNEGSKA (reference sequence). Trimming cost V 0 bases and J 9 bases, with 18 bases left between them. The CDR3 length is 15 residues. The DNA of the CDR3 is TGCAGTGCTAGAGATCCCGTCAGGGGCCTCGGGCCCCAGCATTTT. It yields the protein CSARDPVRGLGPQHF.

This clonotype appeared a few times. CDR3 nucleotides: TGTGCCATCACGGGAGTAGGGGATTTCGGTGAGCAGTTCTTC. Encoded protein: CAITGVGDFGEQFF. The chain recombines TRBV10-3 with TRBJ2-1; possible D gene TRBD2, 6 bases. CDR3 length equals 14 residues. The germline CDR1 and CDR2 sequences are ENHRY and SYGVKD. Trimming removed 7 bases from V and 9 bases from J, with 19 bases in between.

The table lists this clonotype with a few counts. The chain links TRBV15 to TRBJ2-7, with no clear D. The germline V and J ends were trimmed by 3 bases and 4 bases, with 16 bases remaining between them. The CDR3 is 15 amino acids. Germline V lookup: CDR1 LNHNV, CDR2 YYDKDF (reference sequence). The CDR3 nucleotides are TGTGCCACCAGCAGCCCGACGCGGCCCCCTTACGAGCAGTACTTC. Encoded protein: CATSSPTRPPYEQYF.

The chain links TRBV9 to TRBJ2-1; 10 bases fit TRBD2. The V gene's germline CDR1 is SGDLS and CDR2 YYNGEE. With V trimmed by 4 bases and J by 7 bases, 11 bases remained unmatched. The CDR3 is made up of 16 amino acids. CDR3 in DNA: TGTGCCAGCAGCCCCCTAGCGGGAGCCTCTGGAAATGAGCAGTTCTTC. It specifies CASSPLAGASGNEQFF.

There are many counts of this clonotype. CDR3 sequence reads: CASSLVAETQYF. The CDR3 nucleotides are TGTGCCAGCAGTTTGGTAGCAGAGACCCAGTACTTC. The V and J genes are TRBV12-3 or TRBV12-4 and TRBJ2-5; no clear D gene. This CDR3 contains 12 residues. The V gene lost 3 bases and the J gene lost 4 bases, with 6 bases spanning the gap.

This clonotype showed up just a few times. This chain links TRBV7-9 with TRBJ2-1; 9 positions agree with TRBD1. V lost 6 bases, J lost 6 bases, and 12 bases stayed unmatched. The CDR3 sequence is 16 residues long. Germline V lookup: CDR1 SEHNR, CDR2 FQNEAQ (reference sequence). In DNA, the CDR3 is TGTGCCAGCAGAGACATACAGGGGGCGACGGGCAATGAGCAGTTCTTC. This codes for CASRDIQGATGNEQFF.

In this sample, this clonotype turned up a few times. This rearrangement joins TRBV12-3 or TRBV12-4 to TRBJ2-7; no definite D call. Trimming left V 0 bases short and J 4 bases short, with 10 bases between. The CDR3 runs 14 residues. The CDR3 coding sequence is TGTGCCAGCAGTTTAGCGCCCCCAAGGTACGAGCAGTACTTC. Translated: CASSLAPPRYEQYF.

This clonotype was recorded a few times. The DNA for the CDR3 is TGTGCCATCAGTCCCAAGGCCCCTATCCACAATGAGCAGTTCTTC. Amino acids: CAISPKAPIHNEQFF. The rearrangement uses TRBV10-3 and TRBJ2-1, with D unresolved. The CDR3 spans 15 residues. V shed 5 bases and J shed 5 bases, with 16 bases lying between them. Germline CDR1 ENHRY, CDR2 SYGVKD.

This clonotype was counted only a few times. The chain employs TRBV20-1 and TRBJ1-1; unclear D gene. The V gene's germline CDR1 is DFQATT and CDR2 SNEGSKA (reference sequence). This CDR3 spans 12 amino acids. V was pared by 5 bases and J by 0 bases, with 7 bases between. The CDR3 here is CSAVDVNTEAFF. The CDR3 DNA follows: TGCAGTGCTGTGGACGTGAACACTGAAGCTTTCTTT.

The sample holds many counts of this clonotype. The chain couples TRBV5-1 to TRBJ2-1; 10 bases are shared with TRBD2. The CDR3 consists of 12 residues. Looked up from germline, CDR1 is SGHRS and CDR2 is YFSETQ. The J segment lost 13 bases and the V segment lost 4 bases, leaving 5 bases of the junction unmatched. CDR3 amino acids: CASSRSGRAQFF. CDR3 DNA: TGCGCCAGCAGCCGGAGCGGGAGGGCCCAGTTCTTC.

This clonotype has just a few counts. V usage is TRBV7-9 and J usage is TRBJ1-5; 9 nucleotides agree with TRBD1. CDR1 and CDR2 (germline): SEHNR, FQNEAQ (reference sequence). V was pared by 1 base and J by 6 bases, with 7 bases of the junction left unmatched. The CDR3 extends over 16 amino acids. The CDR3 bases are TGTGCCAGCAGCTTAGAGGGGACAGGGTCTGGTCAGCCCCAGCATTTT. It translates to CASSLEGTGSGQPQHF.

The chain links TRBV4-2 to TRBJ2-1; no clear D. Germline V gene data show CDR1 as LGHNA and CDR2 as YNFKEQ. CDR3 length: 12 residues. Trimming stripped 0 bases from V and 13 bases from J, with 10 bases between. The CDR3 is CASSQEGTQQFF. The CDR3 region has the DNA TGTGCCAGCAGCCAAGAGGGAACTCAACAGTTCTTC.

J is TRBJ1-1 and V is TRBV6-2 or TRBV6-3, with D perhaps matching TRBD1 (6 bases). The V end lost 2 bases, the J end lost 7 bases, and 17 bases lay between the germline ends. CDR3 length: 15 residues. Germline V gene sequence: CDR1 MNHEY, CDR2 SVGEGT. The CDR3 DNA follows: TGTGCCAGCAGTTACCACTTGACAGGAAGACTTGAAGCTTTCTTT. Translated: CASSYHLTGRLEAFF.